The TCR beta chain described here comes from a study of blood T cell repertoires in COVID-19. As for the study in general: T cells, B-cell-depleted T cells, or PBMCs supplied cDNA or gDNA.

TCRdb's copy holds only in-frame clones and misses some; the assay was immunoSEQ multiplex PCR. This repertoire shows a few hundred thousand clones, roughly 91% found once; its top ten account for under 10%. Participant age was roughly 18 to 95 years, and participants resided in fewer than 25 US areas. Participants reported their clinical history, and cohort assignment relied on those reports. Recovered Cohort 3 donors showed two negative PCRs, clearance, or symptom resolution. This clone was counted a single time. This receptor was taken from a man between 40 and 49 years old who had recovered from COVID-19. Sequencing used PBMCs or T cells enriched from blood (not recorded which).

The CDR3 loop reads CASSLNRGDYGYTF. The CDR3 nucleotides read TGCGCCAGCAGCTTAAACAGGGGGGACTATGGCTACACCTTC. This chain connects TRBV5-1 to TRBJ1-2; 8 positions match TRBD1. V shed 2 bases, J shed 3 bases, and the junction held 3 bases outside the gene matches. Germline V gives CDR1 SGHRS, CDR2 YFSETQ. The CDR3 is 14 residues long. Supplemented by reference TRBV5-1 and TRBJ1-2, the full variable domain reads KAGVTQTPRYLIKTRGQQVTLSCSPISGHRSVSWYQQTPGQGLQFLFEYFSETQRNKGNFPGRFSGRQFSNSRSEMNVSTLELGDSALYLCASSLNRGDYGYTFGSGTRLTVV.